This is a list of T cell receptor beta chains from one sample in a study of blood T cell repertoires in COVID-19. Using immunoSEQ multiplex PCR, the repertoire was profiled, and TCRdb retains in-frame clones only, with some absent. The data hold approximately 200,000 clones, with more than 75% observed a single time. Sequenced input: peripheral blood. These receptors were collected from a woman between 40 and 50 years old with COVID-19, enrolled during active disease. Both conserved end residues are part of each CDR3. A D gene is named only where the DNA matches it firmly. Rows may omit the clone size; those that give it use once, few, many or a size class.

D gene	clone size	V gene	CDR3 length	J gene	CDR3 DNA	CDR3 protein
-	-	TRBV7-9	15	TRBJ1-1	TGTGCCAGCAGCTTATTAGGCAGGCCTGACACTGAAGCTTTCTTT	CASSLLGRPDTEAFF
-	-	TRBV4-3	15	TRBJ2-5	TGCGCCAGCAGCCAAGAAGACTCGTTCCAAGAGACCCAGTACTTC	CASSQEDSFQETQYF
TRBD2	-	TRBV5-1	15	TRBJ2-3	TGCGCCAGCCAACCCATAGCGGGATACACAGATACGCAGTATTTT	CASQPIAGYTDTQYF
-	-	TRBV11-2	11	TRBJ2-7	TGTGCCAGCGAAGGGGTTTACGAGCAGTACTTC	CASEGVYEQYF
-	-	TRBV5-4	14	TRBJ1-1	TGTGCCAGCAGCCGTGAGGGAGGCGCGGGTGAAGCTTTCTTT	CASSREGGAGEAFF
-	once	TRBV7-2	17	TRBJ2-2	TGTGCCAGCAGCTTAGGACTGGCTAGCGTGAACACCGGGGAGCTGTTTTTT	CASSLGLASVNTGELFF
TRBD1	-	TRBV3-1/TRBV3-2	15	TRBJ2-7	TGTGCCAGCAGCCAAGGGACAGGGGGCGTAGGCGAGCAGTACTTC	CASSQGTGGVGEQYF
-	-	TRBV29-1	14	TRBJ2-3	TGCAGCGTTGCGGAAGGCGGGGTCGCAGATACGCAGTATTTT	CSVAEGGVADTQYF
-	few	TRBV19	13	TRBJ1-1	TGTGCCAGTAAGCCACAAGGAGTGCCTGAAGCTTTCTTT	CASKPQGVPEAFF
TRBD2	-	TRBV18	15	TRBJ2-3	TGTGCCAGCTCCCCGCTTGAAGCGGGAGTGGATACGCAGTATTTT	CASSPLEAGVDTQYF
TRBD1	-	TRBV3-1/TRBV3-2	15	TRBJ1-4	TGTGCCAGCAGCCAAACATTGTGGGGACAGGGGGAACTGTTTTTT	CASSQTLWGQGELFF
-	-	TRBV19	13	TRBJ1-2	TGTGCCAGTAGTCCACAACAGGTATACGGCTACACCTTC	CASSPQQVYGYTF
-	-	TRBV5-6	15	TRBJ2-3	TGTGCCAGCAGCTTAGAAGGGGGGGCCGGAGATACGCAGTATTTT	CASSLEGGAGDTQYF
-	-	TRBV28	15	TRBJ1-3	TGTGCCAGCAAAGGAGGTGATCGCTCTGGAAACACCATATATTTT	CASKGGDRSGNTIYF
-	-	TRBV5-4	15	TRBJ2-1	TGTGCCAGCAGCTTGATGACTAGGGGTGCGTATGAGCAGTTCTTC	CASSLMTRGAYEQFF
TRBD2	-	TRBV19	16	TRBJ2-2	TGTGCCAGTAGTATGAGACTAGCCATGGGTCCCGGGGAGCTGTTTTTT	CASSMRLAMGPGELFF
TRBD2	-	TRBV10-3	18	TRBJ2-3	TGTGCCATCAGTGAAACACAAACAGGACTAGCGCGAGCAGATACGCAGTATTTT	CAISETQTGLARADTQYF
-	-	TRBV15	14	TRBJ1-2	TGTGCCACCAGCAGAGAGTGGGGAGAAGATGGCTACACCTTC	CATSREWGEDGYTF
TRBD2	-	TRBV4-2	15	TRBJ2-7	TGTGCCAGCAGCCGCTACAGCGGGAACCCCTACGAGCAGTACTTC	CASSRYSGNPYEQYF
-	-	TRBV7-6	14	TRBJ2-7	TGTGCCAGCAGCTTTATTCCGTCTTCCTACGAGCAGTACTTC	CASSFIPSSYEQYF
TRBD1	-	TRBV19	14	TRBJ1-4	TGTGCCAGTAAAGGCGGGACAGCTAATGAAAAACTGTTTTTT	CASKGGTANEKLFF
TRBD1	-	TRBV5-4	15	TRBJ2-5	TGTGCCAGCAGCCCTAAGGGGGACAGGGGCGAGACCCAGTACTTC	CASSPKGDRGETQYF
-	-	TRBV4-2	15	TRBJ2-2	TGTGCCAGCAGCCCGCAGGCCCTGAACACCGGGGAGCTGTTTTTT	CASSPQALNTGELFF
-	-	TRBV10-1	13	TRBJ1-1	TGCGCCAGCAACCTCCTAGAGAACACTGAAGCTTTCTTT	CASNLLENTEAFF
-	few	TRBV10-3	11	TRBJ2-3	TGTGCCATCAGTCCGTCAGATACGCAGTATTTT	CAISPSDTQYF
TRBD2	once	TRBV6-5	14	TRBJ2-3	TGTGCCAGCGACGGGACTAGCGGAAAATATACGCAGTATTTT	CASDGTSGKYTQYF
-	few	TRBV7-6	13	TRBJ2-5	TGTGCCAGCAGCTCCCAAAGGGGAGAGACCCAGTACTTC	CASSSQRGETQYF
-	-	TRBV11-2	15	TRBJ1-1	TGTGCCAGCAGCTTAGATCGGGAACACGTTGGGAGAGCTTTCTTT	CASSLDREHVGRAFF
-	-	TRBV18	16	TRBJ2-7	TGTGCCAGCTCACCGTTAGACTTCATTGGACAAGCAGAGCAGTACTTC	CASSPLDFIGQAEQYF
TRBD2	-	TRBV27	15	TRBJ2-7	TGTGCCAGCAGTTCAATCGGACTAGCGGACTACGAGCAGTACTTC	CASSSIGLADYEQYF
-	-	TRBV18	15	TRBJ2-7	TGTGCCAGCTCATCCGAGACAGTTTCATCCTACGAGCAGTACTTC	CASSSETVSSYEQYF
TRBD2	-	TRBV11-2	13	TRBJ2-3	TGTGCCAGCAGCTTGGGACTACCAGATACGCAGTATTTT	CASSLGLPDTQYF
-	-	TRBV2	12	TRBJ1-5	TGTGCCAGCAGGGGCCTCAATCAGCCCCAGCATTTT	CASRGLNQPQHF
-	-	TRBV30	15	TRBJ2-5	TGTGCCTGGAGTATCGGTTTCGGGGGTGGAGAGACCCAGTACTTC	CAWSIGFGGGETQYF
TRBD2	-	TRBV9	15	TRBJ2-7	TGTGCCAGCAGCGTAGTAAGCGGGGAAAACTACGAGCAGTACTTC	CASSVVSGENYEQYF
TRBD1	-	TRBV20-1	16	TRBJ2-2	TGCAGTGCAAGTGACCCGGGACAGGGGTTCGCCGGGGAGCTGTTTTTT	CSASDPGQGFAGELFF
TRBD2	-	TRBV30	13	TRBJ2-5	TGTGCCTGGATGTATAGCGGGGTTGAGACCCAGTACTTC	CAWMYSGVETQYF
-	-	TRBV29-1	11	TRBJ2-5	TGCAGCATCAGGGGCGGGGAGACCCAGTACTTC	CSIRGGETQYF
-	-	TRBV18	16	TRBJ1-2	TGTGCCAGCTCACCCACAGGGTCGGGTGGGCACTATGGCTACACCTTC	CASSPTGSGGHYGYTF
-	-	TRBV3-1/TRBV3-2	14	TRBJ1-2	TGTGCCAGCAGCCAAGATGGGGCCGAGTATGGCTACACCTTC	CASSQDGAEYGYTF
TRBD2	-	TRBV4-2	14	TRBJ2-1	TGTGCCAGCACCCGGACTAGCGGGGACAATGAGCAGTTCTTC	CASTRTSGDNEQFF
TRBD1	-	TRBV18	15	TRBJ2-3	TGTGCCAGCTCCAGACACAGGGGCGAAACAGATACGCAGTATTTT	CASSRHRGETDTQYF
-	-	TRBV29-1	13	TRBJ1-3	TGCAGCGTTGAGTATCCTTTGGGAAACACCATATATTTT	CSVEYPLGNTIYF
-	once	TRBV5-4	15	TRBJ2-2	TGTGCCAGCAGCTTGTGGCAGGGAAGCACCGGGGAGCTGTTTTTT	CASSLWQGSTGELFF
-	-	TRBV2	13	TRBJ1-5	TGTGCCAGCAGTGAACAGCTTGAGGAGCCCCAGCATTTT	CASSEQLEEPQHF
-	few	TRBV29-1	13	TRBJ2-5	TGCAGCGTTTTTTGGGGGCCGGGAGAGACCCAGTACTTC	CSVFWGPGETQYF
TRBD2	-	TRBV15	13	TRBJ2-7	TGTGCCACCAGCAACCTAGCGGATTACGAGCAGTACTTC	CATSNLADYEQYF
-	-	TRBV18	14	TRBJ1-6	TGTGCCAGCTCCGGAATGGACTTGGCCTCACCCCTCCACTTT	CASSGMDLASPLHF
-	-	TRBV2	14	TRBJ2-2	TGTGCCAGCAGTGACGGGCTTCGGGGCGGGGAGCTGTTTTTT	CASSDGLRGGELFF
-	-	TRBV11-2	14	TRBJ1-1	TGTGCCAGCACCCCTGGCACAGCGAACACTGAAGCTTTCTTT	CASTPGTANTEAFF
-	few	TRBV24-1	15	TRBJ2-2	TGTGCCACCAGTGATGGTTTAGCGAACACCGGGGAGCTGTTTTTT	CATSDGLANTGELFF
TRBD2	-	TRBV6-4	15	TRBJ2-2	TGTGCCAGCAGTGAGACTAGCTCTAACACCGGGGAGCTGTTTTTT	CASSETSSNTGELFF